What follows are 8 T cell receptor beta chains derived from one specimen sequenced in a study of cytomegalovirus exposure and HLA in healthy donors. The PCR contained 60 Vbeta and 13 Jbeta primers. Produced via immunoSEQ multiplex PCR; TCRdb's table is partial and in-frame only. The sample lists under 110,000 clones, 60% to 85% occurring once. Sequenced: PBMCs. Every receptor here comes from a male donor in good health and CMV-seropositive.

This sequence joins TRBV28 and TRBJ2-3, with a tentative D call TRBD2 (5 bases). CDR3 size: 13 residues. CDR1 is MDHEN, CDR2 SYDVKM, per germline. The germline V and J ends were trimmed by 10 bases and 9 bases, with 20 bases remaining between them. CDR3 protein: CANSQSGEWTQYF. CDR3 DNA sequence: TGTGCCAACTCTCAGAGTGGGGAGTGGACGCAGTATTTT.

CDR3 coding DNA: TGTGCCAGTAGTATACAGGGGTTGAACACTGAAGCTTTCTTT. It translates to CASSIQGLNTEAFF. The gene calls are TRBV19 and TRBJ1-1, with D perhaps matching TRBD1 (6 bases). The V and J ends lost 2 bases and 0 bases respectively, with 7 bases between them. The CDR3 spans 14 residues. Germline CDR1 and CDR2: LNHDA and SQIVND (reference sequence).

J is TRBJ2-7 and V is TRBV11-2, with TRBD1 matching 10 bases. Germline V CDR1 and CDR2: SGHAT, FQNNGV. Trimming removed 6 bases from V and 5 bases from J; junction bases left unmatched: 10. This CDR3 has 15 amino acids. Here the CDR3 reads CASRSPGQGPHEQYF. CDR3 coding DNA: TGTGCCAGCAGATCCCCGGGACAGGGGCCCCACGAGCAGTACTTC. The full variable domain, in which reference TRBV11-2 and TRBJ2-7 provide the parts outside the CDR3, is EAGVAQSPRYKIIEKRQSVAFWCNPISGHATLYWYQQILGQGPKLLIQFQNNGVVDDSQLPKDRFSAERLKGVDSTLKIQPAKLEDSAVYLCASRSPGQGPHEQYFGPGTRLTVT.

The J gene is TRBJ2-3, the V gene TRBV7-9; no clear D. The CDR3 extends over 14 amino acids. V was cut by 0 bases and J by 2 bases, with 6 bases left in between. Germline CDR1 and CDR2: SEHNR and FQNEAQ (reference sequence). The CDR3 region has the DNA TGTGCCAGCAGCTTAGCTCTAGTCACAGATACGCAGTATTTT. Translated, it gives CASSLALVTDTQYF.

CDR3 DNA sequence: TGTGCCAGCAGCTTGGGACAGGGAGTGGTGAACACTGAAGCTTTCTTT. This gives the protein CASSLGQGVVNTEAFF. V gene TRBV5-8 combines with J gene TRBJ1-1; 7 bases are a match to TRBD1. Germline values: CDR1 SGHTS, CDR2 YDEGEE. The CDR3 contains 16 residues. J lost 0 bases, V lost 0 bases, and 5 bases had no gene match.

This clone was observed a single time. The chain uses TRBV2 and TRBJ2-1; D is unresolved. The germline gives CDR1 SNHLY, CDR2 FYNNEI. This CDR3 spans 14 amino acids. V was pared by 2 bases and J by 10 bases, with 15 bases between. CDR3 loop: CASSETSEFQEQFF. Here the CDR3 DNA reads TGTGCCAGCAGTGAAACGTCCGAATTTCAGGAGCAGTTCTTC.

The chain employs TRBV6-5 and TRBJ2-1, with 12 bases aligning to TRBD1. This CDR3 has 15 amino acids. Germline CDR1 MNHEY, CDR2 SVGAGI. With 6 bases clipped from V and 7 bases from J, the junction kept 7 bases outside the gene matches. The DNA for the CDR3 is TGTGCCAGCAGAACACGGGACAGGGGGCCGAATGAGCAGTTCTTC. Translating it yields CASRTRDRGPNEQFF.

This chain uses TRBV6-6 with TRBJ2-2; no clear D. Germline CDR1 MNHNY, CDR2 SVGAGI (reference sequence). This CDR3 region has 12 residues. Between the trimmed V and J ends, which lost 9 bases and 5 bases, there was a span of 10 bases. The CDR3 DNA follows: TGTGCCAGTTTAGTAGAAACCGGGGAGCTGTTTTTT. Protein product: CASLVETGELFF.